This paragraph reports one T cell receptor beta chain. Its antigen is currently unknown. This specimen belongs to a study of T cell repertoires in cytomegalovirus infection. V was cut by 7 bases and J by 2 bases, with 15 bases left in between. This CDR3 has 15 amino acids. TCRdb itself ran the reads through MiXCR, one entry per CDR3 protein. Of roughly 500,000 distinct CDR3 sequences in the sample, around a third were seen once. This sequence was found in a human donor in good health (CMV status not recorded). Some clones in this sample may be carry-over from other donors' samples. The chain couples TRBV12-3 or TRBV12-4 to TRBJ1-5; D might be TRBD1 (6 bases). This sample comprised cultured PBMCs, obtained from culture after CMV antigen stimulation. For the CDR3, the DNA is TGTGCCAGCACATCCAGGGGAGAGGGCAATCAGCCCCAGCATTTT. Amino acids: CASTSRGEGNQPQHF.